These T cell receptor beta chains were read from a single sample in a study of cytomegalovirus exposure and HLA in healthy donors. Libraries were prepared by immunoSEQ multiplex PCR; TCRdb keeps only in-frame clonotypes and omits some of them. The sample holds roughly 190,000 clones, approximately 80% seen once. The sequencing sample was made of PBMCs. The receptors shown here come from a woman in her forties or fifties in good health and CMV-seropositive. Both conserved end residues are part of each CDR3. D genes are given only for firm matches. Size is omitted from some rows. Given values are once, few, many or a class for expanded clones.

j_gene | v_gene | abundance | d_gene | CDR3aa | CDR3nt
TRBJ1-3 | TRBV19 | - | TRBD1 | CASSLGTVHGNTIYF | TGTGCCAGTAGTTTAGGGACAGTCCACGGGAACACCATATATTTT
TRBJ2-5 | TRBV5-4 | - | - | CASSTGTSSGETQYF | TGTGCCAGCAGCACCGGGACGTCAAGCGGGGAGACCCAGTACTTC
TRBJ2-7 | TRBV6-1 | - | TRBD1 | CASSGRTGLGEQYF | TGTGCCAGCAGTGGCCGGACAGGGTTAGGCGAGCAGTACTTC
TRBJ1-1 | TRBV20-1 | - | - | CSARFEAAFF | TGCAGTGCTAGATTCGAGGCAGCTTTCTTT
TRBJ2-2 | TRBV5-8 | - | TRBD1 | CASVPGQGRTGELFF | TGTGCCAGCGTACCGGGACAGGGGAGGACCGGGGAGCTGTTTTTT
TRBJ1-2 | TRBV28 | once | - | CASSAGSLLHYGYTF | TGTGCCAGCAGTGCAGGCTCCCTCCTCCACTATGGCTACACCTTC
TRBJ1-1 | TRBV7-8 | - | TRBD1 | CASSYRDRAAFF | TGTGCCAGCAGCTATCGGGACAGGGCGGCTTTCTTT
TRBJ2-3 | TRBV9 | - | - | CASSSRERGTDTQYF | TGTGCCAGCAGCTCCCGGGAGAGGGGCACAGATACGCAGTATTTT
TRBJ1-1 | TRBV5-5 | - | - | CASSLQLGSNTEAFF | TGTGCCAGCAGCTTACAACTAGGTAGTAACACTGAAGCTTTCTTT
TRBJ1-2 | TRBV28 | - | TRBD1 | CASSPLQGVNGYTF | TGTGCCAGCAGTCCACTACAGGGGGTAAATGGCTACACCTTC
TRBJ2-7 | TRBV2 | - | TRBD2 | CASIPLADTYEQYF | TGTGCCAGCATTCCCCTAGCGGATACCTACGAGCAGTACTTC
TRBJ2-1 | TRBV15 | - | - | CATSSTGAYNEQFF | TGTGCCACCAGCAGTACGGGAGCCTACAATGAGCAGTTCTTC
TRBJ2-2 | TRBV5-1 | - | TRBD1 | CASSNDRAFAGELFF | TGCGCCAGCAGCAATGACAGGGCGTTCGCCGGGGAGCTGTTTTTT
TRBJ1-2 | TRBV14 | - | - | CASSLGTYGYGYTF | TGTGCCAGCAGCCTCGGGACATACGGCTATGGCTACACCTTC
TRBJ2-7 | TRBV18 | - | - | CASSKTDSYEQYF | TGTGCCAGCTCGAAGACAGATAGTTACGAGCAGTACTTC
TRBJ2-3 | TRBV11-3 | - | TRBD1 | CASSVDRETDTQYF | TGTGCCAGCAGTGTAGACAGGGAGACAGATACGCAGTATTTT
TRBJ1-1 | TRBV5-4 | - | - | CASSLVRGGGTEAFF | TGTGCCAGCAGCTTGGTCCGGGGCGGGGGAACTGAAGCTTTCTTT
TRBJ1-5 | TRBV6-6 | - | TRBD1 | CASSDRGNQPQHF | TGTGCCAGCAGTGACAGGGGCAATCAGCCCCAGCATTTT
TRBJ1-5 | TRBV27 | - | TRBD1 | CASKRTGTVNQPQHF | TGTGCCAGCAAACGAACCGGGACAGTCAATCAGCCCCAGCATTTT
TRBJ2-6 | TRBV7-8 | - | - | CASSLLFSGANVLTF | TGTGCCAGCAGCTTACTGTTCTCTGGGGCCAACGTCCTGACTTTC
TRBJ1-1 | TRBV7-2 | - | - | CASSFSGTQNTEAFF | TGTGCCAGCAGCTTTTCTGGCACCCAGAACACTGAAGCTTTCTTT
TRBJ2-1 | TRBV11-3 | few | TRBD2 | CASSLGRTSGGDNEQFF | TGTGCCAGCAGCTTAGGAAGGACTAGCGGGGGGGACAATGAGCAGTTCTTC
TRBJ2-2 | TRBV18 | - | - | CASSPLQGTGELFF | TGTGCCAGCTCACCTTTACAGGGCACCGGGGAGCTGTTTTTT